The 22 T cell receptor beta chains in this list originate from one sample, sequenced in a study of identical twins. From the 5' RACE reads, TCRdb called clonotypes with MiXCR, one entry per CDR3 protein. Of about 240,000 distinct CDR3 sequences listed, 10% are singletons. Material: memory T cells sorted from blood. The receptors come from a man aged 50 to 60 in good health.

This clonotype was counted at least ten times. The V gene is TRBV6-2 or TRBV6-3, the J gene TRBJ2-1; TRBD2 aligns across 14 bases. V lost 9 bases to trimming and J lost 7 bases; unmatched junction nucleotides: 11. This CDR3 region has 16 residues. CDR1 is MNHEY and CDR2 is SVGEGT in the germline V gene. CDR3 DNA sequence: TGTGCCAGTGAATCCGGGACTAGCGGGAGTTTAAATGAGCAGTTCTTC. It encodes CASESGTSGSLNEQFF.

The chain links TRBV7-2 to TRBJ2-1; 8 nucleotides line up with TRBD1. This CDR3 is built from 14 residues. Trimming cost V 4 bases and J 7 bases; bases outside gene matches: 6. From germline, CDR1 is SGHTA and CDR2 FQGNSA. CDR3 DNA: TGTGCCAGCAGCTCCGGACAGGGTTGGAATGAGCAGTTCTTC. Amino acid sequence: CASSSGQGWNEQFF.

This clonotype was picked up many times. The V call is TRBV4-3, the J call TRBJ2-3; 11 bases are shared with TRBD2. Germline CDR1 is LGHNA and CDR2 is YSLEER. The V gene end was trimmed by 1 base and the J gene end by 10 bases; junction bases not matched to a gene: 16. The CDR3 extends over 18 amino acids. CDR3 DNA sequence: TGCGCCAGCAGCCAAGGGCTAGCGGGGGGCCCAGTTCAGGGGGCGCAGTATTTT. It is translated as CASSQGLAGGPVQGAQYF.

This clonotype was seen at least ten times. The chain carries TRBV7-9 and TRBJ1-6; D is undetermined. Trimming cost V 5 bases and J 6 bases, with 8 bases left between them. Germline CDR1 reads SEHNR; CDR2 reads FQNEAQ (reference sequence). This CDR3 spans 13 amino acids. CDR3 amino acids: CASSAGPNSPLHF. DNA for the CDR3: TGTGCCAGCAGCGCGGGCCCTAATTCACCCCTCCACTTT.

J is TRBJ1-5 and V is TRBV7-2; D uncertain. Germline CDR1 is SGHTA and CDR2 is FQGNSA. V was shortened by 3 bases and J by 3 bases, with 12 bases between the two germline ends. The CDR3 is 15 residues long. The CDR3 DNA follows: TGTGCCAGCAGCTTCGAGGTTGGTCCCAATCAGCCCCAGCATTTT. Its protein is CASSFEVGPNQPQHF. Drawing the rest from reference TRBV7-2 and TRBJ1-5, the complete variable domain is GAGVSQSPSNKVTEKGKDVELRCDPISGHTALYWYRQSLGQGLEFLIYFQGNSAPDKSGLPSDRFSAERTGGSVSTLTIQRTQQEDSAVYLCASSFEVGPNQPQHFGDGTRLSIL.

This clonotype has a count of ten or more. This chain connects TRBV3-1 to TRBJ1-5; D gene unclear. Trimming removed 3 bases from V and 5 bases from J, with 8 bases in between. Germline V gene sequence: CDR1 LGHDT, CDR2 YNNKEL (reference sequence). The CDR3 consists of 13 residues. Written as DNA, the CDR3 is TGTGCCAGCAGCCAGGGCCAGTATCAGCCCCAGCATTTT. This gives the protein CASSQGQYQPQHF.

This clonotype was recorded many times. The CDR3 loop reads CASSLTSSEQFF. The CDR3 bases are TGTGCCAGCAGTTTGACTAGCAGTGAGCAGTTCTTC. The rearrangement joins TRBV28 to TRBJ2-1; TRBD2 matches 7 bases. There are 12 residues in the CDR3. V lost 3 bases, J lost 9 bases, and 2 bases stayed unmatched. The germline V gene has CDR1 MDHEN and CDR2 SYDVKM.

This clonotype was found a few times. The rearrangement uses TRBV5-5 and TRBJ2-3, with D tentatively TRBD1 (5 bases). This CDR3 has 14 amino acids. Germline lookup yields CDR1 SGHKS and CDR2 YYEKEE (reference sequence). V lost 4 bases and J 4 bases, leaving 13 bases between the germline ends. The CDR3 DNA reads as TGTGCCAGCAGCCCCGACAGCCGCCCAGATACGCAGTATTTT. As protein: CASSPDSRPDTQYF. Together with reference TRBV5-5 and TRBJ2-3, the CDR3 gives the full variable domain: DAGVTQSPTHLIKTRGQQVTLRCSPISGHKSVSWYQQVLGQGPQFIFQYYEKEERGRGNFPDRFSARQFPNYSSELNVNALLLGDSALYLCASSPDSRPDTQYFGPGTRLTVL.

The chain joins TRBV18 to TRBJ2-1; the match to TRBD1 covers 12 bases. V dropped 6 bases and J dropped 8; count of bases not matched to a gene: 8. The germline V gene has CDR1 KGHSH and CDR2 LQKENI. The CDR3 extends over 15 amino acids. The CDR3 sequence: CASSAGQGASDEQFF. CDR3 sequence (DNA): TGTGCCAGCTCGGCGGGACAGGGGGCTTCGGATGAGCAGTTCTTC.

This clonotype was observed a few times. V gene TRBV7-8 combines with J gene TRBJ2-3, with 9 bases identical to TRBD2. Germline lookup yields CDR1 SGHVS and CDR2 FQNEAQ. The junction had 12 bases not matched to a gene; V was cut back by 4 bases and J by 7 bases. The CDR3 is made up of 16 amino acids. CDR3 bases: TGTGCCAGCAGCTCGACCCGCGGGGGGGCCCTATATACGCAGTATTTT. It is translated as CASSSTRGGALYTQYF.

This clonotype was counted between two and nine times. The gene calls are TRBV11-2 and TRBJ2-2, with TRBD1 matching over 11 bases. CDR1 and CDR2 (germline): SGHAT, FQNNGV. The CDR3 length is 15 residues. Unmatched junction bases numbered 3, after V lost 4 bases and J lost 5 bases. The CDR3 DNA reads TGTGCCAGCAGCTGGGGGACAGGGGGGACCGGGGAGCTGTTTTTT. It is translated as CASSWGTGGTGELFF. Supplemented by reference TRBV11-2 and TRBJ2-2, the full variable domain reads EAGVAQSPRYKIIEKRQSVAFWCNPISGHATLYWYQQILGQGPKLLIQFQNNGVVDDSQLPKDRFSAERLKGVDSTLKIQPAKLEDSAVYLCASSWGTGGTGELFFGEGSRLTVL.

In its sample, this clonotype was seen many times. This rearrangement joins TRBV19 to TRBJ2-7, with TRBD2 matching 9 bases. Germline V gene sequence: CDR1 LNHDA, CDR2 SQIVND (reference sequence). This CDR3 is 17 amino acids long. The trim removed 2 bases at V and 0 bases at J, leaving 8 bases unmatched. DNA of the CDR3: TGTGCCAGTAGTATAAGGGGTAGCGGGAGTTTCTCCTACGAGCAGTACTTC. Its protein product is CASSIRGSGSFSYEQYF.

This clonotype was observed a handful of times. This chain links TRBV4-1 with TRBJ1-2; D is unresolved. V was clipped by 4 bases and J by 5 bases, with 20 bases between them. CDR1 and CDR2 from the germline V gene are MGHRA and YSYEKL. CDR3 length equals 16 residues. This CDR3 reads CASSPLGSGYGYGYTF. The CDR3 DNA reads TGCGCCAGCAGCCCACTAGGCTCTGGGTATGGTTATGGCTACACCTTC.

This rearrangement joins TRBV20-1 to TRBJ2-7; D remains ambiguous. With 0 bases removed from V and 3 bases from J, the gap between germline ends came to 9 bases. This CDR3 region has 13 residues. In germline, CDR1 is DFQATT, CDR2 SNEGSKA (reference sequence). The CDR3 region is CSARDRENYEQYF. The CDR3 nucleotides read TGCAGTGCTAGAGATAGAGAAAACTACGAGCAGTACTTC.

The V and J genes are TRBV20-1 and TRBJ2-5; 9 positions match TRBD2. This CDR3 is built from 19 residues. Germline loops: CDR1 DFQATT, CDR2 SNEGSKA (reference sequence). V lost 3 bases to trimming and J lost 9 bases; unmatched junction nucleotides: 26. This chain's CDR3 is CSASGEVGRVAGGHESQYF. CDR3 DNA sequence: TGCAGTGCTAGTGGAGAGGTTGGGCGGGTTGCGGGGGGGCATGAGTCCCAGTACTTC.

There are many counts of this clonotype. This rearrangement joins TRBV25-1 to TRBJ1-4, with 8 bases fitting TRBD1. From germline, CDR1 is MGHDK and CDR2 SYGVNS. This CDR3 has 14 amino acids. The ends lost 6 bases at V and 3 bases at J; junction bases unmatched: 3. The CDR3 reads CASRGDRSNEKLFF. The CDR3 DNA follows: TGTGCCAGCAGGGGGGACAGGTCTAATGAAAAACTGTTTTTT.

This clonotype was seen a single time. This chain uses TRBV20-1 with TRBJ2-1; 12 bases agree with TRBD2. J gave up 8 bases and V 3 bases, and 5 bases lay outside the gene matches. CDR1 is DFQATT, CDR2 SNEGSKA, per germline (reference sequence). The CDR3 is 14 residues long. This CDR3 reads CSARRLAGVYEQFF. The CDR3 nucleotides are TGCAGTGCTAGGCGACTAGCGGGAGTTTATGAGCAGTTCTTC.

This clonotype was seen a few times. The CDR3 loop reads CASRLLAVDTDTQYF. CDR3 nucleotide sequence: TGCGCCAGCAGACTACTAGCGGTAGACACAGATACGCAGTATTTT. The rearrangement joins TRBV5-1 to TRBJ2-3, with 8 bases matching TRBD2. The germline gives CDR1 SGHRS, CDR2 YFSETQ. The J segment lost 2 bases and the V segment lost 5 bases, leaving 7 bases of the junction unmatched. The CDR3 consists of 15 residues.

The chain employs TRBV3-1 and TRBJ2-7; D is perhaps TRBD1 (5 bases). Germline V gene sequence: CDR1 LGHDT, CDR2 YNNKEL (reference sequence). The V gene lost 0 bases and the J gene lost 6 bases, with 9 bases spanning the gap. CDR3 length: 13 residues. This chain's CDR3 is CASSQDGRAEQYF. The CDR3 DNA sequence: TGTGCCAGCAGCCAAGATGGCAGGGCCGAGCAGTACTTC.

This clonotype was observed many times. The chain couples TRBV30 to TRBJ2-7; 7 bases match TRBD2. Germline V gene lookup returns CDR1 GTSNPN and CDR2 SVGIG (reference sequence). V shed 2 bases and J 7 bases; nucleotides not matched to a gene: 8. The CDR3 has 13 amino acids. In DNA form, the CDR3 reads TGTGCCTGGAGTCCGGGAGGTTTCTGGGAGCAGTACTTC. Translation: CAWSPGGFWEQYF.

This clonotype was seen at least ten times. The genes are TRBV10-3 and TRBJ2-3; D ambiguous. CDR3 length: 11 residues. V lost 0 bases and J 5 bases, leaving 0 bases between the germline ends. Germline assignment: CDR1 ENHRY and CDR2 SYGVKD. In DNA form, the CDR3 reads TGTGCCATCAGTGAGTCAGATACGCAGTATTTT. It yields the protein CAISESDTQYF.

Many counts were recorded for this clonotype. This chain connects TRBV5-1 to TRBJ2-5, with D tentatively TRBD2 (6 bases). Trimming removed 0 bases at V and 4 bases at J, with 13 bases between. The CDR3 extends over 15 amino acids. CDR1 and CDR2 from the germline V gene are SGHRS and YFSETQ. CDR3 loop: CASSLGLVGRETQYF. Here the CDR3 DNA reads TGCGCCAGCAGCTTGGGACTAGTAGGTAGAGAGACCCAGTACTTC.